This T cell receptor (beta chain) came from a study of control samples from healthy donors and cancer patients. Method: immunoSEQ multiplex PCR; TCRdb's copy keeps in-frame clones and lacks some. The sample lists 130,000 or so clones, 80% to 95% occurring once. Unmatched junction bases numbered 5, after V lost 4 bases and J lost 4 bases. There are 16 residues in the CDR3. The germline gives CDR1 LGHDT, CDR2 YNNKEL (reference sequence). This TCR was recovered from a man aged 18 to 35 in good health. The rearrangement uses TRBV3-1 (or the pseudogene TRBV3-2) and TRBJ2-6; 9 bases fit TRBD1. Sequenced input: blood. The chain's CDR3 is CASSPGQGSGANVLTF. In nucleotides, the CDR3 is TGTGCCAGCAGCCCGGGACAGGGATCCGGGGCCAACGTCCTGACTTTC.